The T cell receptor (beta chain) under discussion was sequenced for a study of T cells in Graves' hyperthyroidism and ophthalmopathy. Whole-study findings and limits: Blood held most thyroid clonotypes expanded above 0.001 frequency.

Researchers took RNA transcripts and amplified the TCR beta CDR3 regions from them. Researchers ran a first-round RT-PCR on the TCR CDR3 using the HTBI primer set. TCRdb re-derived calls from the multiplex PCR reads in MiXCR, one entry per CDR3 protein. The sample lists hundreds of thousands of distinct CDR3 sequences, around 13% occurring once. As concerns this clonotype: No antigen is known for it.

The V gene lost 0 bases and the J gene lost 1 base, with 16 bases spanning the gap. The CDR3 extends over 17 amino acids. Germline CDR1 and CDR2: SGHTS and YDEGEE. A lack of ophthalmopathy progression within 18 months defined stable Graves' hyperthyroidism. Disease duration under 2 months; hyperthyroidism patients were aged 18 to 65. The source of the PBMCs was approximately 10 ml of fresh peripheral blood. The genes are TRBV5-8 and TRBJ1-1; D remains ambiguous. This sequence originates from a woman aged 18-30 years with Graves' hyperthyroidism. The sample was blood. The CDR3, as DNA: TGTGCCAGCAGCTTGGGTCGTTTTGGACCAGAGAACACTGAAGCTTTCTTT. Translation: CASSLGRFGPENTEAFF.